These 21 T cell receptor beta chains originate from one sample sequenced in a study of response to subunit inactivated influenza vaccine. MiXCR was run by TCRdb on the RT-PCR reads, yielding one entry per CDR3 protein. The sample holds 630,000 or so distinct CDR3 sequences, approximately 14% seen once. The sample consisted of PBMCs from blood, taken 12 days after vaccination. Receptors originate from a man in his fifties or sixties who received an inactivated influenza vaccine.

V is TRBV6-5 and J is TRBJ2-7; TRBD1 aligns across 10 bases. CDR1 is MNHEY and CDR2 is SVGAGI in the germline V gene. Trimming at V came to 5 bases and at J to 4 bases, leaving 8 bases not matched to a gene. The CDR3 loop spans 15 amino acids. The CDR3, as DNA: TGTGCCAGCAGTCAGTCGAAGGGACAGGGGTACGAGCAGTACTTC. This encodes CASSQSKGQGYEQYF.

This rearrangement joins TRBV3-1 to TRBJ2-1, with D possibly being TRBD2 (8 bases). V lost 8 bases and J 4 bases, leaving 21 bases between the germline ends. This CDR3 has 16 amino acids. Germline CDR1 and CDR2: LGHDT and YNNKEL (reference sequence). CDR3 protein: CASSQGISGKYNEQFF. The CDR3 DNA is TGTGCCAGCTCACAGGGGATTAGCGGGAAGTACAATGAGCAGTTCTTC.

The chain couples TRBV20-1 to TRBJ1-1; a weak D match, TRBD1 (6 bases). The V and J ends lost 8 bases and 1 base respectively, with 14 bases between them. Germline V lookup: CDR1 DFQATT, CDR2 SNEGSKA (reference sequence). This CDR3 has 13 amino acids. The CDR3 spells CSTWGAGNTEAFF. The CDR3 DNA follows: TGCAGTACTTGGGGGGCCGGGAACACTGAAGCTTTCTTT.

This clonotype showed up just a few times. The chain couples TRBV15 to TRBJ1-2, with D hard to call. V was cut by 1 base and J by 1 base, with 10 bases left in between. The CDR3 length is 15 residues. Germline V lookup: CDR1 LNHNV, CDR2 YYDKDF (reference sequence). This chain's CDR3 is CATSRGHVSNYGYTF. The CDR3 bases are TGTGCCACCAGCAGAGGCCATGTCAGTAACTATGGCTACACCTTC.

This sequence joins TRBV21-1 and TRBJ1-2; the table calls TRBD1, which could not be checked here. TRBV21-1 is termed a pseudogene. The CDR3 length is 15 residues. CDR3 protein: CASSKEGSGKGGYTF. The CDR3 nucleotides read TGTGCCAGCAGCAAAGAGGGTTCAGGGAAAGGTGGCTACACCTTC.

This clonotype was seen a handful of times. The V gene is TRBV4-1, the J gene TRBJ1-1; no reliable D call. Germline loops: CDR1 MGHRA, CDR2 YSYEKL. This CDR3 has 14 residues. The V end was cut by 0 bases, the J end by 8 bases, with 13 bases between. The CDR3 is CASSQERSTGEAFF. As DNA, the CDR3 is TGCGCCAGCAGCCAAGAAAGGAGTACTGGGGAAGCTTTCTTT.

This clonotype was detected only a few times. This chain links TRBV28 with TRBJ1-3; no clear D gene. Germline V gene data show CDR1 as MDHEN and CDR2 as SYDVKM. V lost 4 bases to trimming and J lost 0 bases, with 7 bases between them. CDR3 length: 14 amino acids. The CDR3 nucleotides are TGTGCCAGCAGTTCAGCGTTCTCTGGAAACACCATATATTTT. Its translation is CASSSAFSGNTIYF.

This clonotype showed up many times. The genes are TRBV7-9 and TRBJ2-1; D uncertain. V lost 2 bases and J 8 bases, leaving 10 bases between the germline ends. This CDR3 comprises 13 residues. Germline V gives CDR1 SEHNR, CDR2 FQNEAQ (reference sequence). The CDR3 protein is CASSLPPLDEQFF. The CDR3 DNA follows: TGTGCCAGCAGCTTACCACCCCTCGATGAGCAGTTCTTC.

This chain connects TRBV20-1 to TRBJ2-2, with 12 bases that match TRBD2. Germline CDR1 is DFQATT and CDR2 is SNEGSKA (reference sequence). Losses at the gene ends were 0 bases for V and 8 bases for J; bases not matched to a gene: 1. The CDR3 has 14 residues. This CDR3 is CSARDTSGRGELFF. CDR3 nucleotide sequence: TGCAGTGCTAGAGATACTAGCGGGAGGGGGGAGCTGTTTTTT.

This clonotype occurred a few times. CDR3 amino acids: CAVQGTNEKLFF. The CDR3 DNA reads as TGTGCCGTACAGGGGACTAATGAAAAACTGTTTTTT. The rearrangement links TRBV10-3 to TRBJ1-4; 7 nucleotides match TRBD1. The germline CDR1 and CDR2 sequences are ENHRY and SYGVKD. The CDR3 extends over 12 amino acids. With V trimmed by 11 bases and J by 2 bases, 2 bases remained unmatched.

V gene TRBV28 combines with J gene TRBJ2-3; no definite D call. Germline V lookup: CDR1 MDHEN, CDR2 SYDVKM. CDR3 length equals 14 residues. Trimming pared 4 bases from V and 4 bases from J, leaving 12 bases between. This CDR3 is CASSSTYRPDTQYF. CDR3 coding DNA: TGTGCCAGCAGTTCAACCTACCGACCAGATACGCAGTATTTT.

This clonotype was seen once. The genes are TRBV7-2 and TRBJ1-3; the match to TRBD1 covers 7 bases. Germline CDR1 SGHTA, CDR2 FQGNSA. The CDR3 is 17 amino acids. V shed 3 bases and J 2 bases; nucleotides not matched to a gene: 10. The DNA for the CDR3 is TGTGCCAGCAGCTTGAGCTTGTTAGGGGGCGCTGGAAACACCATATATTTT. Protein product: CASSLSLLGGAGNTIYF.

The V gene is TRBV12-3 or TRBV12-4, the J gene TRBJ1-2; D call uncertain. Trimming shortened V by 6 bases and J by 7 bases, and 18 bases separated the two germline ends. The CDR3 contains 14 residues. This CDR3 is CASSQIRGPGGYTF. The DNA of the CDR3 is TGTGCCAGCAGCCAAATCCGGGGTCCCGGTGGCTACACCTTC.

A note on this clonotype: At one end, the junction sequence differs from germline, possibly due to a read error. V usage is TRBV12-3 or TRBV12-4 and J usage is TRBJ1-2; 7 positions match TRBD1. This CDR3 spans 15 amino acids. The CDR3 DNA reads TGTGCCAGCAGTTTGGGGCAGGGGGTGAACTATTGCTACACCTTC. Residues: CASSLGQGVNYCYTF.

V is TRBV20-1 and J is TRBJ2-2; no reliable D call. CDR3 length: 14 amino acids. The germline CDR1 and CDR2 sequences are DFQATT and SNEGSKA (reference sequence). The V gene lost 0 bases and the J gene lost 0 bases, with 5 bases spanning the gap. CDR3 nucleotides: TGCAGTGCTAGAGATATCTCGAACACCGGGGAGCTGTTTTTT. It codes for CSARDISNTGELFF.

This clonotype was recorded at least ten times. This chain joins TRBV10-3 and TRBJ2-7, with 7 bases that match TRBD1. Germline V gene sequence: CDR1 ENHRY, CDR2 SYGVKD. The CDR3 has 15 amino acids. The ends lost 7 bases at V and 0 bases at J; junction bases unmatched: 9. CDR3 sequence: CAIKPGGPSSYEQYF. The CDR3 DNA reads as TGTGCCATCAAACCAGGGGGACCGAGCTCCTACGAGCAGTACTTC.

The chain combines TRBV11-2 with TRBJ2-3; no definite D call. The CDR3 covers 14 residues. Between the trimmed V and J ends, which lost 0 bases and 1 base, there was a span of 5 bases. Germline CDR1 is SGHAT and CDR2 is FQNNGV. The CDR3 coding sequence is TGTGCCAGCAGCTTAGATTTGGGCACAGATACGCAGTATTTT. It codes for CASSLDLGTDTQYF.

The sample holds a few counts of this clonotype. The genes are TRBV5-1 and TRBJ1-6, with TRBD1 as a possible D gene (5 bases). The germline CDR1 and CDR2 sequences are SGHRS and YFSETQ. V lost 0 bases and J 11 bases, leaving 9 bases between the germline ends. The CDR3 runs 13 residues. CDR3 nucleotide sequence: TGCGCCAGCAGCTTGGCAACGGGGGCACCCCTCCACTTT. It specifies CASSLATGAPLHF.

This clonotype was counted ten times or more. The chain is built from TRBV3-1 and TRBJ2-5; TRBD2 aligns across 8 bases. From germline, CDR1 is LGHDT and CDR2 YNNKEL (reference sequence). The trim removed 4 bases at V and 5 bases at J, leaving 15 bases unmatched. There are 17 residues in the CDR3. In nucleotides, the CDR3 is TGTGCCAGCAGCCCCCGAAGTATAGCGGGGATCGGGGAGACCCAGTACTTC. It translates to CASSPRSIAGIGETQYF.

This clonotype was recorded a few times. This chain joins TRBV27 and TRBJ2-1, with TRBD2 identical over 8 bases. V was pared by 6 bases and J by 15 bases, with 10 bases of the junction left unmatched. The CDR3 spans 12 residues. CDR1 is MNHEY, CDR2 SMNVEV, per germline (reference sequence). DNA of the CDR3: TGTGCCAGCAGCAGACCGGGACTAGAAGCGTTCTTC. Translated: CASSRPGLEAFF.

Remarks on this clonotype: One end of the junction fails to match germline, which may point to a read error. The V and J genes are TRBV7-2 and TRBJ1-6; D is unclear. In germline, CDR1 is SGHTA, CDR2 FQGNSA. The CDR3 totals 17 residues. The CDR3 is CASSLALIGSYNSPLHF. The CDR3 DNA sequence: TGTGCCAGCAGCTTAGCGCTGATTGGCTCCTATAATTCGCCCCTCCACTTT.